Listed below are T cell receptor beta chains from one sample, sequenced in a study of cytomegalovirus exposure and HLA in healthy donors. Sequencing was performed with immunoSEQ multiplex PCR; in TCRdb, only in-frame clones are kept and a portion is missing. There are 120,000 or so clones in the sample; roughly 80% occur only once, and around 3.3% lies in the top ten. The sequenced sample was PBMCs. These receptors were taken from a woman between 50 and 59 years old in good health and CMV-seronegative. Both conserved end residues are part of each CDR3. A D gene is named only where the DNA matches it firmly. Only part of the rows carry a size: once, few, many, or a class if the clone is expanded.

d_call: TRBD2; clone_size: NA; v_call: TRBV19; j_call: TRBJ2-3; cdr3_nt: TGTGCCAGTAGGGCGGGAGGGTCAGATACGCAGTATTTT; cdr3_aa: CASRAGGSDTQYF
d_call: NA; clone_size: NA; v_call: TRBV7-8; j_call: TRBJ1-3; cdr3_nt: TGTGCCAGCAGCGGCCGGGGGACTGGAAACACCATATATTTT; cdr3_aa: CASSGRGTGNTIYF
d_call: TRBD2; clone_size: NA; v_call: TRBV30; j_call: TRBJ2-2; cdr3_nt: TGTGCCTGGAGTCCTACTAGCGGGTACACCGGGGAGCTGTTTTTT; cdr3_aa: CAWSPTSGYTGELFF
d_call: TRBD1; clone_size: NA; v_call: TRBV7-2; j_call: TRBJ1-1; cdr3_nt: TGTGCCAGCAGAACCCCGGGACAGGTCACTGAAGCTTTCTTT; cdr3_aa: CASRTPGQVTEAFF
d_call: NA; clone_size: few; v_call: TRBV6-4; j_call: TRBJ1-5; cdr3_nt: TGTGCCAGCAGTAAAGAACACAGCCCCAATCAGCCCCAGCATTTT; cdr3_aa: CASSKEHSPNQPQHF
d_call: NA; clone_size: NA; v_call: TRBV7-8; j_call: TRBJ2-7; cdr3_nt: TGTGCCAGCAGCTTAGGAGTTGTCTACGAGCAGTACTTC; cdr3_aa: CASSLGVVYEQYF
d_call: NA; clone_size: NA; v_call: TRBV28; j_call: TRBJ2-7; cdr3_nt: TGTGCCAGCAGTTTCGACGGGACCTACGAGCAGTACTTC; cdr3_aa: CASSFDGTYEQYF
d_call: NA; clone_size: NA; v_call: TRBV30; j_call: TRBJ1-2; cdr3_nt: TGTGCCTGGAGTGTAGGGGTGATAGGAGGCTACACCTTC; cdr3_aa: CAWSVGVIGGYTF
d_call: NA; clone_size: NA; v_call: TRBV11-3; j_call: TRBJ2-2; cdr3_nt: TGTGCCAGCAGCTCCCGCCTAGCTAGCTTCGGCACCGGGGAGCTGTTTTTT; cdr3_aa: CASSSRLASFGTGELFF
d_call: TRBD2; clone_size: NA; v_call: TRBV6-6; j_call: TRBJ2-1; cdr3_nt: TGTGCCAGCAGATCCCGCTGGGGGGGGTCCTACAATGAGCAGTTCTTC; cdr3_aa: CASRSRWGGSYNEQFF
d_call: NA; clone_size: few; v_call: TRBV13; j_call: TRBJ2-3; cdr3_nt: TGTGCCAGCAGCCCCGGTTTCGATACGCAGTATTTT; cdr3_aa: CASSPGFDTQYF
d_call: TRBD1; clone_size: NA; v_call: TRBV11-3; j_call: TRBJ1-2; cdr3_nt: TGTGCCAGCAGCTCGAGGGGACAGCATCTTTTTGCTGATGGCTACACCTTC; cdr3_aa: CASSSRGQHLFADGYTF
d_call: TRBD2; clone_size: once; v_call: TRBV28; j_call: TRBJ2-2; cdr3_nt: TGTGCCAGCAGTACTCTAGCGGGAAAAACCGGGGAGCTGTTTTTT; cdr3_aa: CASSTLAGKTGELFF
d_call: NA; clone_size: NA; v_call: TRBV2; j_call: TRBJ2-7; cdr3_nt: TGTGCCTCCCAGGAAATAGACTACGAGCAGTACTTC; cdr3_aa: CASQEIDYEQYF
d_call: NA; clone_size: NA; v_call: TRBV5-1; j_call: TRBJ2-5; cdr3_nt: TGCGCCAGCAGCTTGGGAGCCGGGGAAGCCCAAGAGACCCAGTACTTC; cdr3_aa: CASSLGAGEAQETQYF
d_call: TRBD2; clone_size: NA; v_call: TRBV7-9; j_call: TRBJ2-3; cdr3_nt: TGTGCCAGCAGCACACGGCTAGCGGGAGACTCAGATACGCAGTATTTT; cdr3_aa: CASSTRLAGDSDTQYF
d_call: NA; clone_size: medium-sized; v_call: TRBV28; j_call: TRBJ1-5; cdr3_nt: TGTGCCAGCAGTAAAGCTCAGGGGAGCAATCAGCCCCAGCATTTT; cdr3_aa: CASSKAQGSNQPQHF
d_call: NA; clone_size: NA; v_call: TRBV5-1; j_call: TRBJ1-1; cdr3_nt: TGCGCCAGCAGCTTGGAAGGCGCGGTTGGACAGGAAGCTTTCTTT; cdr3_aa: CASSLEGAVGQEAFF
d_call: TRBD2; clone_size: NA; v_call: TRBV19; j_call: TRBJ2-7; cdr3_nt: TGTGCCAGTAGTTTAGCGGGAGTAATGGTCGAGCAGTACTTC; cdr3_aa: CASSLAGVMVEQYF
d_call: NA; clone_size: NA; v_call: TRBV7-9; j_call: TRBJ2-5; cdr3_nt: TGTTCCAGCAGCTTAACATCGGAGACCCAGTACTTC; cdr3_aa: CSSSLTSETQYF
d_call: TRBD2; clone_size: NA; v_call: TRBV2; j_call: TRBJ2-1; cdr3_nt: TGTGCCAGCAGCCCCGGGACTAGCCTTTCCGGGGAGCAGTTCTTC; cdr3_aa: CASSPGTSLSGEQFF
d_call: TRBD2; clone_size: NA; v_call: TRBV4-2; j_call: TRBJ2-1; cdr3_nt: TGTGCCAGCAGCAGTACTAGCGGGATCGATGAGCAGTTCTTC; cdr3_aa: CASSSTSGIDEQFF
d_call: NA; clone_size: NA; v_call: TRBV18; j_call: TRBJ1-3; cdr3_nt: TGTGCCAGCTCCCCTAGGGGGACCTCTGGAAACACCATATATTTT; cdr3_aa: CASSPRGTSGNTIYF
d_call: NA; clone_size: NA; v_call: TRBV6-6; j_call: TRBJ2-5; cdr3_nt: TGTGCCAGCAGTGGCGACAGCCAGGAGACCCAGTACTTC; cdr3_aa: CASSGDSQETQYF
d_call: TRBD1; clone_size: NA; v_call: TRBV6-5; j_call: TRBJ1-6; cdr3_nt: TGTGCCAGCAGGAGACAGGGGGCAGATAATTCACCCCTCCACTTT; cdr3_aa: CASRRQGADNSPLHF
d_call: TRBD2; clone_size: once; v_call: TRBV4-3; j_call: TRBJ2-7; cdr3_nt: TGCGCCAGCAGCCACGGACTAGCGGGAGACCACGAGCAGTACTTC; cdr3_aa: CASSHGLAGDHEQYF
d_call: TRBD2; clone_size: NA; v_call: TRBV13; j_call: TRBJ2-7; cdr3_nt: TGTGCCAGCAGCGTATACGTGGGACTAGCGGGGCTCTCCTACGAGCAGTACTTC; cdr3_aa: CASSVYVGLAGLSYEQYF
d_call: TRBD1; clone_size: NA; v_call: TRBV5-1; j_call: TRBJ2-7; cdr3_nt: TGCGCCAGCAGCGCCCCCGGGACAGGGGTCTACGAGCAGTACTTC; cdr3_aa: CASSAPGTGVYEQYF
d_call: NA; clone_size: NA; v_call: TRBV13; j_call: TRBJ2-2; cdr3_nt: TGTGCCAGCAGCCAGTACACCGGGGAGCTGTTTTTT; cdr3_aa: CASSQYTGELFF
d_call: TRBD2; clone_size: NA; v_call: TRBV7-3; j_call: TRBJ2-1; cdr3_nt: TGTGCCAGCAGTCCGGGACTAGCGACGAATGAGCAGTTCTTC; cdr3_aa: CASSPGLATNEQFF
d_call: TRBD2; clone_size: NA; v_call: TRBV6-5; j_call: TRBJ2-7; cdr3_nt: TGTGCCAGCAGACAGAGCGGGAAGAACGAGCAGTACTTC; cdr3_aa: CASRQSGKNEQYF
d_call: TRBD1; clone_size: NA; v_call: TRBV28; j_call: TRBJ1-5; cdr3_nt: TGTGCCAGCAGTATACCGGGACAGGTGGATTCAGCCCAGCATTTT; cdr3_aa: CASSIPGQVDSAQHF
d_call: NA; clone_size: NA; v_call: TRBV30; j_call: TRBJ1-1; cdr3_nt: TGTGCCTGGGGCCCAAATTACCACACTGAAGCTTTCTTT; cdr3_aa: CAWGPNYHTEAFF
d_call: TRBD2; clone_size: few; v_call: TRBV28; j_call: TRBJ2-7; cdr3_nt: TGTGCCAGCAGTCCCCGGGGGAGGGCGTCCTACGAGCAGTACTTC; cdr3_aa: CASSPRGRASYEQYF
d_call: TRBD1; clone_size: NA; v_call: TRBV10-3; j_call: TRBJ1-1; cdr3_nt: TGTGCCATCAAGGGACAGCAAAACACTGAAGCTTTCTTT; cdr3_aa: CAIKGQQNTEAFF
d_call: NA; clone_size: NA; v_call: TRBV19; j_call: TRBJ1-5; cdr3_nt: TGTGCCAGTAGCCTTACGACAGGCTTTAATCAGCCCCAGCATTTT; cdr3_aa: CASSLTTGFNQPQHF
d_call: NA; clone_size: NA; v_call: TRBV28; j_call: TRBJ2-1; cdr3_nt: TGTGCCAGCGATAGGGGCGGTTCATCCTACAATGAGCAGTTCTTC; cdr3_aa: CASDRGGSSYNEQFF